The 22 T cell receptor beta chains reported below all come from one sample, sequenced in a study of blood T cell repertoires in COVID-19. The method was immunoSEQ multiplex PCR; TCRdb's version includes in-frame clones alone and lacks a portion of them. The table lists 300,000 or so clones, 85% to 90% of them singletons. The specimen sequenced was PBMCs or T cells enriched from blood (not recorded which). The origin of the receptors is a woman aged 45-60 years who had been exposed to COVID-19.

The rearrangement uses TRBV28 and TRBJ1-2, with a weak D call TRBD1 (6 bases). This CDR3 is 16 amino acids long. V lost 6 bases, J lost 3 bases, and 20 bases lay in between. Germline values: CDR1 MDHEN, CDR2 SYDVKM. For the CDR3, the DNA is TGTGCCAGCAGCCGGCCTTGGACAGTACACGACTATGGCTACACCTTC. Translated: CASSRPWTVHDYGYTF.

This chain links TRBV12-5 with TRBJ1-2, with a weak D call TRBD1 (5 bases). V lost 3 bases and J 7 bases, leaving 9 bases between the germline ends. Germline CDR1 is LGHNT and CDR2 is FRNRAP. The CDR3 is 12 amino acids. The CDR3 DNA follows: TGTGCTAGTGGTTTAGGGGTGGGTGGCTACACCTTC. Residues: CASGLGVGGYTF.

The chain employs TRBV28 and TRBJ1-6; unclear D gene. This CDR3 contains 18 residues. Germline V gene lookup returns CDR1 MDHEN and CDR2 SYDVKM. Trimming stripped 3 bases from V and 11 bases from J, with 26 bases between. DNA of the CDR3: TGTGCCAGCAGTTTCGACCTCCTCGGTAGAGTTAGCGGGACACCCCTCCACTTT. Its translation: CASSFDLLGRVSGTPLHF. The full variable domain, rest sourced from reference TRBV28 and TRBJ1-6, is DVKVTQSSRYLVKRTGEKVFLECVQDMDHENMFWYRQDPGLGLRLIYFSYDVKMKEKGDIPEGYSVSREKKERFSLILESASTNQTSMYLCASSFDLLGRVSGTPLHFGNGTRLTVT.

This chain links TRBV19 with TRBJ1-2; TRBD1 aligns across 9 bases. V lost 6 bases, J lost 0 bases, and 8 bases stayed unmatched. The CDR3 has 16 amino acids. The germline V gene has CDR1 LNHDA and CDR2 SQIVND (reference sequence). The CDR3 DNA is TGTGCCAGTAGACCGGACAGGGGACTAGCTAACTATGGCTACACCTTC. Translation: CASRPDRGLANYGYTF.

This sequence joins TRBV20-1 and TRBJ1-5; D is unresolved. CDR3 length: 15 residues. Trimming pared 4 bases from V and 0 bases from J, leaving 13 bases between. Germline V CDR1 and CDR2: DFQATT, SNEGSKA (reference sequence). The CDR3 reads CSATDTAYSNQPQHF. The CDR3 nucleotides read TGCAGTGCTACTGACACCGCCTATAGCAATCAGCCCCAGCATTTT.

The V call is TRBV6-1, the J call TRBJ1-3, with D tentatively TRBD1 (6 bases). The CDR3 extends over 17 amino acids. V gave up 1 base and J gave up 0 bases, with 13 bases separating them. Germline V gene lookup returns CDR1 MNHNS and CDR2 SASEGT. DNA for the CDR3: TGTGCCAGCAGTGAAGGATGGGGGCCCAGCTCTGGAAACACCATATATTTT. Protein sequence: CASSEGWGPSSGNTIYF.

This sequence joins TRBV24-1 and TRBJ1-1, with 10 bases that match TRBD1. Germline CDR1 and CDR2: KGHDR and SFDVKD. CDR3 length equals 14 residues. V lost 7 bases to trimming and J lost 3 bases; unmatched junction nucleotides: 4. CDR3 sequence (DNA): TGTGCCACCAGGGGACAGGGGAAGGACACTGAAGCTTTCTTT. Its translation is CATRGQGKDTEAFF.

The chain carries TRBV7-2 and TRBJ2-2; D unresolved. Trimming took 4 bases from V and 5 from J, leaving 14 bases between them. Per germline, CDR1 SGHTA and CDR2 FQGNSA. The CDR3 runs 15 residues. This CDR3 is CASSSGPPGTGELFF. DNA of the CDR3: TGTGCCAGCAGCTCCGGTCCCCCAGGAACCGGGGAGCTGTTTTTT. Variable domain in full (rest from reference TRBV7-2 and TRBJ2-2): GAGVSQSPSNKVTEKGKDVELRCDPISGHTALYWYRQSLGQGLEFLIYFQGNSAPDKSGLPSDRFSAERTGGSVSTLTIQRTQQEDSAVYLCASSSGPPGTGELFFGEGSRLTVL.

The chain couples TRBV18 to TRBJ1-4, with 7 bases that match TRBD1. This CDR3 contains 15 residues. V gave up 4 bases and J gave up 4 bases; unmatched junction bases: 6. Germline CDR1 and CDR2: KGHSH and LQKENI. The CDR3 reads CASSRGDSFNEKLFF. Written as DNA, the CDR3 is TGTGCCAGCTCACGAGGGGACAGCTTTAATGAAAAACTGTTTTTT. Full variable domain (remainder filled in from reference TRBV18 and TRBJ1-4): NAGVMQNPRHLVRRRGQEARLRCSPMKGHSHVYWYRQLPEEGLKFMVYLQKENIIDESGMPKERFSAEFPKEGPSILRIQQVVRGDSAAYFCASSRGDSFNEKLFFGSGTQLSVL.

J is TRBJ1-2 and V is TRBV3-1 (or the pseudogene TRBV3-2); 7 bases map to TRBD1. Trimming took 0 bases from V and 7 from J; bases not matched to a gene: 5. The CDR3 runs 14 residues. Germline V gives CDR1 LGHDT, CDR2 YNNKEL (reference sequence). CDR3 nucleotide sequence: TGTGCCAGCAGCCAAGATGACAGGGTGGTTGGCTACACCTTC. Translating gives CASSQDDRVVGYTF.

The rearrangement joins TRBV7-9 to TRBJ2-1; 7 bases match TRBD2. This CDR3 has 14 residues. Trimming took 5 bases from V and 9 from J; bases not matched to a gene: 10. The germline CDR1 and CDR2 sequences are SEHNR and FQNEAQ (reference sequence). CDR3 DNA sequence: TGTGCCAGCAGCCCTAGGACGGGGGGTGGTGAGCAGTTCTTC. The encoded protein is CASSPRTGGGEQFF.

The CDR3 loop is CASSLSRQDRLQPQHF. The CDR3 DNA follows: TGTGCCAGCAGTTTATCACGACAGGATCGATTGCAGCCCCAGCATTTT. The chain combines TRBV28 with TRBJ1-5, with a possible D match to TRBD1 (6 bases). The CDR3 has 16 amino acids. Trimming cost V 1 base and J 7 bases, with 17 bases left between them. Looked up from germline, CDR1 is MDHEN and CDR2 is SYDVKM. The variable domain in full, with the rest retrieved from reference TRBV28 and TRBJ1-5, is DVKVTQSSRYLVKRTGEKVFLECVQDMDHENMFWYRQDPGLGLRLIYFSYDVKMKEKGDIPEGYSVSREKKERFSLILESASTNQTSMYLCASSLSRQDRLQPQHFGDGTRLSIL.

The chain combines TRBV15 with TRBJ1-5; 7 bases map to TRBD1. The germline CDR1 and CDR2 sequences are LNHNV and YYDKDF (reference sequence). The J segment lost 5 bases and the V segment lost 2 bases, leaving 3 bases of the junction unmatched. The CDR3 runs 14 residues. CDR3 DNA: TGTGCCACCAGCAGACGACAGGGCGATCAGCCCCAGCATTTT. Its protein is CATSRRQGDQPQHF.

On this clone: A junction boundary mismatches the germline segment, possibly from a read error. This CDR3 is CASSPGQGASSGNTIYF. Here the CDR3 DNA reads TGTGCTAGCAGCCCAGGACAGGGGGCGAGCTCTGGAAACACCATATATTTT. The chain combines TRBV7-7 with TRBJ1-3; TRBD1 aligns across 11 bases. The CDR3 covers 17 residues. From germline, CDR1 is SSHAT and CDR2 FNYEAQ (reference sequence).

This chain links TRBV4-1 with TRBJ2-7; 8 bases map to TRBD2. The V gene end was trimmed by 2 bases and the J gene end by 0 bases; junction bases not matched to a gene: 6. The germline CDR1 and CDR2 sequences are MGHRA and YSYEKL. This CDR3 contains 16 residues. The CDR3 sequence: CASSQSVGTSSYEQYF. For the CDR3, the DNA is TGCGCCAGCAGCCAATCTGTGGGGACTAGCTCCTACGAGCAGTACTTC.

The rearrangement joins TRBV28 to TRBJ1-5; D is unresolved. Trimming shortened V by 1 base and J by 6 bases, and 7 bases separated the two germline ends. Germline V gene sequence: CDR1 MDHEN, CDR2 SYDVKM. This CDR3 spans 13 amino acids. CDR3 sequence reads: CASSLLEIQPQHF. DNA for the CDR3: TGTGCCAGCAGTTTATTGGAGATTCAGCCCCAGCATTTT.

The chain recombines TRBV10-1 with TRBJ2-7; the D gene is possibly TRBD1 (6 bases). Germline V CDR1 and CDR2: WNHNN, SYGVQD (reference sequence). CDR3 length: 15 amino acids. The V gene lost 4 bases and the J gene lost 7 bases, with 20 bases spanning the gap. This CDR3 is CASSAQGLRSGEQYF. CDR3 nucleotide sequence: TGCGCCAGCAGTGCACAGGGTTTGAGGTCGGGGGAGCAGTACTTC.

The V gene is TRBV5-4, the J gene TRBJ2-1; D may be TRBD1 (5 bases). The CDR3 extends over 16 amino acids. Germline V gene data show CDR1 as SGHNT and CDR2 as YYREEE (reference sequence). With 3 bases removed from V and 6 bases from J, the gap between germline ends came to 19 bases. The CDR3 nucleotides read TGTGCCAGCAGCTCAGGGCCGAGCCAGGTGGGCAATGAGCAGTTCTTC. Amino acids: CASSSGPSQVGNEQFF. Looking up the rest from reference TRBV5-4 and TRBJ2-1 gives the full variable domain: ETGVTQSPTHLIKTRGQQVTLRCSSQSGHNTVSWYQQALGQGPQFIFQYYREEENGRGNFPPRFSGLQFPNYSSELNVNALELDDSALYLCASSSGPSQVGNEQFFGPGTRLTVL.

CDR3 DNA: TGTGCCAGTAGTATAGGGACAGGGGGCGGTCAGCCCCAGCATTTT. Encoded protein: CASSIGTGGGQPQHF. J is TRBJ1-5 and V is TRBV19; 11 bases line up with TRBD1. The CDR3 runs 15 residues. Germline V gene lookup returns CDR1 LNHDA and CDR2 SQIVND (reference sequence). J was trimmed by 6 bases and V by 1 base; bases with no gene match: 2.

A note on this clone: The sample carries other DNA sequences with the same CDR3. The chain is built from TRBV11-2 and TRBJ2-5; the D gene is possibly TRBD1 (6 bases). Germline lookup yields CDR1 SGHAT and CDR2 FQNNGV. Trimming removed 5 bases from V and 2 bases from J, with 12 bases in between. This CDR3 contains 14 residues. In nucleotides, the CDR3 is TGTGCCAGCAGCCTCCCAGGGGTTCAAGAGACCCAGTACTTC. It yields the protein CASSLPGVQETQYF.

The chain recombines TRBV7-9 with TRBJ2-7; possible D gene TRBD2, 6 bases. The CDR3 is made up of 16 amino acids. Germline CDR1 is SEHNR and CDR2 is FQNEAQ (reference sequence). V was trimmed by 4 bases and J by 3 bases, leaving 19 bases between them. The CDR3 loop is CASSSTQEGNHYEQYF. The CDR3 DNA follows: TGTGCCAGCAGCTCAACCCAGGAGGGCAACCACTACGAGCAGTACTTC.

J is TRBJ1-3 and V is TRBV14; a weak D match, TRBD1 (5 bases). V shed 4 bases and J shed 0 bases, with 13 bases lying between them. This CDR3 comprises 16 residues. CDR1 and CDR2 (germline): SGHDN, FVKESK. The CDR3 bases are TGTGCCAGCAGCCGAAGAGGGACTTCCTCTGGAAACACCATATATTTT. Translated: CASSRRGTSSGNTIYF. Full variable domain (remainder filled in from reference TRBV14 and TRBJ1-3): EAGVTQFPSHSVIEKGQTVTLRCDPISGHDNLYWYRRVMGKEIKFLLHFVKESKQDESGMPNNRFLAERTGGTYSTLKVQPAELEDSGVYFCASSRRGTSSGNTIYFGEGSWLTVV.